This T cell receptor (beta chain) was profiled in a study of CD8+ T cells in alopecia areata. Looking at the study overall: Treated patients were given oral tofacitinib, which was dosed at 5 to 10 mg twice daily.

This clone was counted only a few times. Its antigen remains unidentified. Study-wide results and limits: Affected scalp, especially in alopecia totalis/universalis, had a higher clonality than normal scalp did.

Both peripheral blood and punch biopsies of lesional scalp skin were obtained from patients who had alopecia areata. CDR1 SGDLS and CDR2 YYNGEE come from the germline V gene. The CDR3 runs 15 residues. V lost 0 bases to trimming and J lost 0 bases, with 7 bases between them. Once RNA had been extracted, it was reverse transcribed into cDNA to act as the sequencing template. TCRdb keeps only in-frame clones here, not all; method: immunoSEQ multiplex PCR. This sample carries 150,000 to 200,000 clones, just under 60% of them seen once, and the ten largest clones take under 15%. This sequence was found in a human donor with alopecia areata. The genes are TRBV9 and TRBJ2-1; tentatively, D is TRBD2 (6 bases). Here the sequenced sample was CD4+ T cells sorted from blood, taken at week 0. The CDR3 spells CASSVVGSSYNEQFF. Written as DNA, the CDR3 is TGTGCCAGCAGCGTAGTCGGGAGCTCCTACAATGAGCAGTTCTTC.